This is a list of T cell receptor beta chains from one sample in a study of regulatory T cells in long-lasting Graves disease. TCRdb passed the multiplex PCR reads through MiXCR, listing each CDR3 protein once. Here the sample spans 350,000 to 400,000 distinct CDR3 sequences, 15% to 20% being singletons. The data also belong to a second study, concerning T cells in Graves' hyperthyroidism and ophthalmopathy.

Sequencing used peripheral blood mononuclear cells (PBMCs), obtained at new diagnosis, from a patient treated with antithyroid drugs. The receptors shown here come from a woman between 18 and 29 years old with Graves disease. Each CDR3 is given with its conserved first and last residue. The order of the fields is J gene, V gene, clone size, D gene, CDR3 protein, CDR3 DNA. D genes are given only for firm matches. The size entry is marked missing in some rows and otherwise reads once, few, many or a size class.

j_call: TRBJ2-1
v_call: TRBV20-1
clone_size: many
d_call: TRBD2
cdr3_aa: CSARDSGSIVEQFF
cdr3_nt: TGCAGTGCTAGAGATAGCGGGAGCATCGTTGAGCAGTTCTTC

j_call: TRBJ2-1
v_call: TRBV7-3
clone_size: many
d_call: NA
cdr3_aa: CASSHDRSSYNEQFF
cdr3_nt: TGTGCCAGCAGCCATGACCGTAGCTCCTACAATGAGCAGTTCTTC

j_call: TRBJ1-5
v_call: TRBV2
clone_size: NA
d_call: NA
cdr3_aa: CASTRAFDQPQHF
cdr3_nt: TGTGCCAGCACGAGGGCTTTTGATCAGCCCCAGCATTTT

j_call: TRBJ2-1
v_call: TRBV5-6
clone_size: NA
d_call: TRBD1
cdr3_aa: CASSIGTGTEQFF
cdr3_nt: TGTGCCAGCAGCATCGGGACAGGGACCGAGCAGTTCTTC

j_call: TRBJ1-1
v_call: TRBV19
clone_size: NA
d_call: NA
cdr3_aa: CASRRISRGANTEAFF
cdr3_nt: TGTGCCAGTAGGCGGATCAGTCGGGGGGCGAACACTGAAGCTTTCTTT

j_call: TRBJ2-7
v_call: TRBV6-1
clone_size: few
d_call: NA
cdr3_aa: CASSDSGGSKGEQYF
cdr3_nt: TGTGCCAGCAGCGACTCTGGGGGGTCCAAGGGCGAGCAGTACTTC

j_call: TRBJ2-3
v_call: TRBV28
clone_size: NA
d_call: TRBD1
cdr3_aa: CASRSGQGRDTQYF
cdr3_nt: TGTGCCAGCAGGTCGGGACAGGGCAGAGATACGCAGTATTTT

j_call: TRBJ2-7
v_call: TRBV7-6
clone_size: many
d_call: NA
cdr3_aa: CASSLSDVNEQYF
cdr3_nt: TGTGCCAGCAGCTTATCGGATGTCAACGAGCAGTACTTC

j_call: TRBJ1-2
v_call: TRBV11-2
clone_size: NA
d_call: TRBD1
cdr3_aa: CASRTHRDRGRRGYGYTF
cdr3_nt: TGTGCCAGCAGGACCCACCGGGACAGGGGGCGAAGGGGCTATGGCTACACCTTC

j_call: TRBJ2-7
v_call: TRBV19
clone_size: few
d_call: TRBD1
cdr3_aa: CASSTSGTGIYEQYF
cdr3_nt: TGTGCCAGTAGTACCTCCGGGACAGGGATCTACGAGCAGTACTTC

j_call: TRBJ2-6
v_call: TRBV20-1
clone_size: NA
d_call: NA
cdr3_aa: CSGQGLSGANVLTF
cdr3_nt: TGCAGTGGGCAGGGCCTCTCTGGGGCCAACGTCCTGACTTTC

j_call: TRBJ1-1
v_call: TRBV29-1
clone_size: few
d_call: NA
cdr3_aa: CSVETPLRREAFF
cdr3_nt: TGCAGCGTTGAAACTCCCTTGAGGCGGGAGGCTTTCTTT

j_call: TRBJ1-5
v_call: TRBV2
clone_size: many
d_call: NA
cdr3_aa: CASSRTALSPQHF
cdr3_nt: TGTGCCAGCAGTCGGACAGCCCTCTCTCCCCAGCATTTT

j_call: TRBJ2-7
v_call: TRBV5-1
clone_size: many
d_call: TRBD1
cdr3_aa: CASSPRDRGRLEQYF
cdr3_nt: TGCGCCAGCAGCCCTAGGGACAGGGGACGCCTCGAGCAGTACTTC

j_call: TRBJ2-7
v_call: TRBV20-1
clone_size: many
d_call: NA
cdr3_aa: CSARVGSGTYEQYF
cdr3_nt: TGCAGTGCTAGAGTCGGCAGCGGTACCTACGAGCAGTACTTC

j_call: TRBJ2-3
v_call: TRBV19
clone_size: NA
d_call: NA
cdr3_aa: CASKQRSTDTQYF
cdr3_nt: TGTGCCAGTAAGCAGCGGAGCACAGATACGCAGTATTTT

j_call: TRBJ1-2
v_call: TRBV4-1
clone_size: NA
d_call: NA
cdr3_aa: CASSQDRGGRNYGYTF
cdr3_nt: TGCGCCAGCAGCCAAGATAGGGGTGGCAGGAACTATGGCTACACCTTC

j_call: TRBJ1-3
v_call: TRBV5-1
clone_size: NA
d_call: NA
cdr3_aa: CASSPGRMYSGNTIYF
cdr3_nt: TGCGCCAGCAGCCCGGGACGCATGTACTCTGGAAACACCATATATTTT

j_call: TRBJ1-1
v_call: TRBV10-3
clone_size: few
d_call: NA
cdr3_aa: CAISETVMNTEAFF
cdr3_nt: TGTGCCATCAGTGAGACAGTGATGAACACTGAAGCTTTCTTT

j_call: TRBJ1-1
v_call: TRBV25-1
clone_size: NA
d_call: NA
cdr3_aa: CASSNRRENTEAFF
cdr3_nt: TGTGCCAGCAGTAACAGACGGGAGAACACTGAAGCTTTCTTT

j_call: TRBJ1-5
v_call: TRBV7-9
clone_size: many
d_call: NA
cdr3_aa: CASTSTDRNQPQHF
cdr3_nt: TGTGCCAGCACTTCTACCGACAGAAATCAGCCCCAGCATTTT

j_call: TRBJ1-1
v_call: TRBV12-3/TRBV12-4
clone_size: NA
d_call: NA
cdr3_aa: CASSFSEATEAFF
cdr3_nt: TGTGCCAGCAGTTTCTCCGAAGCCACTGAAGCTTTCTTT

j_call: TRBJ2-1
v_call: TRBV28
clone_size: many
d_call: NA
cdr3_aa: CASRPAGQNNEQFF
cdr3_nt: TGTGCCAGCAGACCAGCGGGACAGAACAATGAGCAGTTCTTC

j_call: TRBJ2-6
v_call: TRBV5-1
clone_size: many
d_call: NA
cdr3_aa: CASMRGTGANVLTF
cdr3_nt: TGCGCCAGTATGAGGGGAACTGGGGCCAACGTCCTGACTTTC

j_call: TRBJ1-1
v_call: TRBV10-3
clone_size: NA
d_call: NA
cdr3_aa: CAISAQGVNTEAFF
cdr3_nt: TGTGCCATCAGTGCACAGGGTGTGAACACTGAAGCTTTCTTT

j_call: TRBJ1-6
v_call: TRBV12-3/TRBV12-4
clone_size: many
d_call: TRBD1
cdr3_aa: CASSSGQLNSPLHF
cdr3_nt: TGTGCCAGCAGCTCGGGACAGCTTAATTCACCCCTCCACTTT

j_call: TRBJ1-3
v_call: TRBV12-3/TRBV12-4
clone_size: NA
d_call: NA
cdr3_aa: CASSLGLLGSSGNTIYF
cdr3_nt: TGTGCCAGCAGTTTAGGTCTCTTGGGGAGCTCTGGAAACACCATATATTTT

j_call: TRBJ2-3
v_call: TRBV5-1
clone_size: many
d_call: TRBD2
cdr3_aa: CASSPGPSGTGTDTQYF
cdr3_nt: TGCGCCAGCAGCCCGGGGCCTAGCGGGACCGGCACAGATACGCAGTATTTT

j_call: TRBJ1-5
v_call: TRBV19
clone_size: NA
d_call: NA
cdr3_aa: CASSVQANQPQHF
cdr3_nt: TGTGCCAGTAGTGTTCAGGCCAATCAGCCCCAGCATTTT

j_call: TRBJ2-7
v_call: TRBV6-1
clone_size: many
d_call: TRBD1
cdr3_aa: CASRPGQGPYEQYF
cdr3_nt: TGTGCCAGCAGACCGGGACAGGGACCCTACGAGCAGTACTTC

j_call: TRBJ1-1
v_call: TRBV20-1
clone_size: NA
d_call: NA
cdr3_aa: CRAGGNTEAFF
cdr3_nt: TGCAGAGCGGGGGGGAACACTGAAGCTTTCTTT

j_call: TRBJ1-2
v_call: TRBV28
clone_size: NA
d_call: NA
cdr3_aa: CASSSQGSRGYTF
cdr3_nt: TGTGCCAGCAGTTCACAGGGATCTCGTGGCTACACCTTC